The source of this T cell receptor beta chain is a study of shared clonotypes between healthy human individuals. Partitioning of CD4+ cells yielded a CD45RA+ naive subset and a CD45RA-negative memory subset. Assay execution proceeded at the deep level. Method: immunoSEQ multiplex PCR; TCRdb's copy keeps in-frame clones and lacks some. The table has under 600,000 clones, about 97% seen once; the top ten hold less than 0.065%. The CDR3 is made up of 13 amino acids. The V end lost 0 bases, the J end lost 6 bases, and 10 bases lay between the germline ends. Germline CDR1 reads SGDLS; CDR2 reads YYNGEE. This receptor was identified in a woman younger than 45 in good health. The sequencing input was naive CD4+ T cells sorted from blood. Indicated subset: CD45RA+ positively selected. The chain links TRBV9 to TRBJ2-7; the D is unclear. The CDR3 DNA sequence: TGTGCCAGCAGCGTAGGAAGAAGAGGCGAGCAGTACTTC. It codes for CASSVGRRGEQYF.